These T cell receptor beta chains were read from a single sample in a study of T cell repertoires in cytomegalovirus infection. TCRdb re-called the reads through MiXCR, storing one row per CDR3 protein. The repertoire holds 510,000 or so distinct CDR3 sequences, with more than 25% as singletons. The specimen sequenced was PBMCs. The receptors were sampled from a human donor in good health (CMV status not recorded). Some clones in this sample may be carry-over from other donors' samples. The CDR3 runs from the conserved cysteine through the conserved F or W. The order of the fields is D gene, clone size, V gene, J gene, CDR3 protein, CDR3 DNA. The D gene is left open where the match is weak. Size is stated for part of the rows, as once, few or many counts, or as a class when the clone is expanded.

-	few	TRBV10-2	TRBJ2-3	CASSSRESSTDTQYF	TGCGCCAGCAGTTCGAGGGAGAGCAGCACAGATACGCAGTATTTT
TRBD1	few	TRBV5-6	TRBJ1-2	CASSFLQTGNGYGYTF	TGTGCCAGCAGCTTTCTTCAGACAGGGAATGGCTATGGCTACACCTTC
TRBD1	-	TRBV7-2	TRBJ1-6	CASSITGTDNSPLHF	TGTGCCAGCAGCATTACAGGGACAGATAATTCACCCCTCCACTTT
-	-	TRBV30	TRBJ2-5	CAWSLNDRKETQYF	TGTGCCTGGAGTCTCAACGACAGAAAAGAGACCCAGTACTTC
-	many	TRBV7-2	TRBJ1-2	CASSPPRGDGYTF	TGTGCCAGCAGCCCGCCGCGGGGCGATGGCTACACCTTC
-	-	TRBV12-3/TRBV12-4	TRBJ1-2	CASSLLRGGWGNYGYTF	TGTGCCAGCAGTTTATTGAGGGGTGGGTGGGGAAACTATGGCTACACCTTC
TRBD2	-	TRBV20-1	TRBJ2-7	CSASSLAGARGEQYF	TGCAGTGCTAGTTCATTAGCGGGAGCGCGGGGCGAGCAGTACTTC
-	-	TRBV29-1	TRBJ1-1	CSVEAGRRTEAFF	TGCAGCGTTGAAGCGGGGCGGAGGACTGAAGCTTTCTTT
-	-	TRBV6-2/TRBV6-3	TRBJ2-7	CASGDSIYEQYF	TGTGCCAGCGGTGACTCTATATACGAGCAGTACTTC
-	-	TRBV6-2/TRBV6-3	TRBJ2-1	CASRAVNEQFF	TGTGCCAGCAGGGCGGTTAATGAGCAGTTCTTC
TRBD2	few	TRBV7-8	TRBJ2-3	CASSPSGRIDTQYF	TGTGCCAGCAGCCCGAGCGGGAGAATAGATACGCAGTATTTT
-	once	TRBV4-3	TRBJ2-1	CASSQRKWADNEQFF	TGCGCCAGCAGCCAGAGGAAATGGGCCGACAATGAGCAGTTCTTC
TRBD1	-	TRBV11-2	TRBJ1-1	CASSSEGTAGTEAFF	TGTGCCAGCAGCTCCGAAGGGACAGCGGGAACTGAAGCTTTCTTT
-	many	TRBV7-2	TRBJ2-7	CASSLSSVGEQYF	TGTGCCAGCAGCTTATCATCGGTGGGCGAGCAGTACTTC
-	-	TRBV7-9	TRBJ2-2	CASSLAVSQAGELFF	TGTGCCAGCAGCTTAGCTGTCTCCCAGGCCGGGGAGCTGTTTTTT
-	-	TRBV28	TRBJ1-1	CASTLDRDTEAFF	TGTGCCAGCACCCTTGACCGCGACACTGAAGCTTTCTTT
TRBD1	-	TRBV12-5	TRBJ1-1	CASGLGQGYTEAFF	TGTGCTAGTGGTTTGGGACAGGGGTACACTGAAGCTTTCTTT